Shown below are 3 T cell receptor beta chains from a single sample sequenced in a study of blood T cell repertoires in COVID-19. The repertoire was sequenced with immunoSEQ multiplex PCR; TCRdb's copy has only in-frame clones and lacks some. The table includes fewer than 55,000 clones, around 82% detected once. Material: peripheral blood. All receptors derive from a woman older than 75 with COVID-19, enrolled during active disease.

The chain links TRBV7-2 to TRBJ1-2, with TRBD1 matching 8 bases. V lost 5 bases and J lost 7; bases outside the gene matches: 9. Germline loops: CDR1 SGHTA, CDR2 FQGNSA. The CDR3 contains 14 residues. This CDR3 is CASSPLDRVGGYTF. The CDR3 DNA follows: TGTGCCAGCAGCCCTTTGGACAGGGTGGGTGGCTACACCTTC.

The CDR3 protein is CASSVEGSSYEQYF. CDR3 nucleotides: TGTGCCAGCAGCGTAGAAGGGAGCAGCTACGAGCAGTACTTC. The rearrangement uses TRBV9 and TRBJ2-7; D is perhaps TRBD2 (5 bases). The CDR3 is made up of 14 amino acids. Per germline, CDR1 SGDLS and CDR2 YYNGEE. Between the trimmed V and J ends, which lost 0 bases and 3 bases, there was a span of 10 bases.

CDR3 in DNA: TGCAGCGTTGAAGGCCACACGGGGAATGGCTACACCTTC. Translated: CSVEGHTGNGYTF. The chain joins TRBV29-1 to TRBJ1-2; D unclear. This CDR3 region has 13 residues. CDR1 SQVTM and CDR2 ANQGSEA come from the germline V gene. Trimming stripped 1 base from V and 6 bases from J, with 12 bases between.